The 26 T cell receptor beta chains presented below share a single source sample, sequenced in a study of identifying expanded T cells in peripheral blood. The repertoire was sequenced with immunoSEQ multiplex PCR; TCRdb's copy has only in-frame clones and lacks some. The table has 75,000 to 90,000 clones, about four fifths seen once. The sample taken for sequencing was blood. Every receptor here comes from a person between 18 and 75 years old in good health.

The gene calls are TRBV21-1 and TRBJ2-7; TRBD1, the table's D call, was not compared with the DNA. TRBV21-1 is an annotated pseudogene. This CDR3 has 20 amino acids. CDR3 coding DNA: TGTGCCAGCAGCAAAGCGGGGGAGACAGGGAATGTGGAAATCCTCTACGAGCAGTACTTC. Translation gives CASSKAGETGNVEILYEQYF.

The chain recombines TRBV18 with TRBJ1-1, with D possibly being TRBD1 (6 bases). Germline V gene sequence: CDR1 KGHSH, CDR2 LQKENI. V lost 5 bases and J lost 3, with 13 bases in between. The CDR3 sequence is 14 residues long. The CDR3 DNA reads TGTGCCAGCTCATCTGACAGGACCTACACTGAAGCTTTCTTT. It specifies CASSSDRTYTEAFF.

This clone occurred a few times. The chain uses TRBV19 and TRBJ2-1; D call uncertain. V lost 6 bases and J 6 bases, leaving 12 bases between the germline ends. The CDR3 totals 13 residues. Germline-derived CDR1 and CDR2 are LNHDA and SQIVND (reference sequence). The chain's CDR3 is CASSPGPVNEQFF. CDR3 sequence (DNA): TGTGCCAGTAGCCCCGGACCGGTCAATGAGCAGTTCTTC. Using reference TRBV19 and TRBJ2-1 for the parts outside the CDR3, the full variable domain is DGGITQSPKYLFRKEGQNVTLSCEQNLNHDAMYWYRQDPGQGLRLIYYSQIVNDFQKGDIAEGYSVSREKKESFPLTVTSAQKNPTAFYLCASSPGPVNEQFFGPGTRLTVL.

In DNA form, the CDR3 reads TGTGCCAGCAGCTTGATTGGGACAGGGGAGACCCAGTACTTC. Its protein product is CASSLIGTGETQYF. This sequence joins TRBV5-4 and TRBJ2-5; 9 positions match TRBD1. Germline V CDR1 and CDR2: SGHNT, YYREEE (reference sequence). J was trimmed by 5 bases and V by 1 base; bases with no gene match: 3. There are 14 residues in the CDR3.

The J gene is TRBJ2-7, the V gene TRBV4-3; weak D call: TRBD1 (5 bases). From germline, CDR1 is LGHNA and CDR2 YSLEER. The CDR3 loop spans 13 amino acids. Trimming removed 5 bases from V and 5 bases from J, with 13 bases in between. CDR3 DNA: TGCGCCAGCAGCGGTAGGCAGGGTAACGAGCAGTACTTC. Translating it yields CASSGRQGNEQYF.

The chain has TRBV5-1 and TRBJ1-3, with 7 positions matching TRBD1. The CDR3 covers 18 residues. CDR1 is SGHRS and CDR2 is YFSETQ in the germline V gene. The J segment lost 3 bases and the V segment lost 0 bases, leaving 12 bases of the junction unmatched. The CDR3 region has the DNA TGCGCCAGCAGCTTGGCCACTTACACAGGGGCTTATGGAAACACCATATATTTT. Translation: CASSLATYTGAYGNTIYF. The complete variable domain, with remaining parts taken from reference TRBV5-1 and TRBJ1-3, reads KAGVTQTPRYLIKTRGQQVTLSCSPISGHRSVSWYQQTPGQGLQFLFEYFSETQRNKGNFPGRFSGRQFSNSRSEMNVSTLELGDSALYLCASSLATYTGAYGNTIYFGEGSWLTVV.

This chain joins TRBV5-6 and TRBJ1-1; 7 nucleotides match TRBD1. Germline CDR1 and CDR2: SGHDT and YYEEEE. The junction had 6 bases not matched to a gene; V was cut back by 1 base and J by 0 bases. The CDR3 has 16 residues. For the CDR3, the DNA is TGTGCCAGCAGCTTGCTGGGACAGACCTTGAACACTGAAGCTTTCTTT. Amino acid sequence: CASSLLGQTLNTEAFF.

The V and J genes are TRBV7-9 and TRBJ2-7, with 7 positions matching TRBD2. This CDR3 region has 18 residues. The V gene's germline CDR1 is SEHNR and CDR2 FQNEAQ (reference sequence). V dropped 4 bases and J dropped 3; count of bases not matched to a gene: 18. CDR3 loop: CASSWQKDWGGLNYEQYF. In DNA form, the CDR3 reads TGTGCCAGCAGCTGGCAAAAAGATTGGGGAGGGTTGAACTACGAGCAGTACTTC.

V gene TRBV20-1 combines with J gene TRBJ1-1; D perhaps matches TRBD1 (6 bases). This CDR3 contains 11 residues. Germline lookup yields CDR1 DFQATT and CDR2 SNEGSKA (reference sequence). V was pared by 0 bases and J by 10 bases, with 9 bases between. CDR3 loop: CSAREQGAAFF. CDR3 in DNA: TGCAGTGCTAGAGAACAGGGAGCAGCTTTCTTT.

The genes are TRBV6-4 and TRBJ2-1; 9 positions match TRBD2. The CDR3 is made up of 15 amino acids. V dropped 3 bases and J dropped 7; count of bases not matched to a gene: 7. The germline V gene has CDR1 MRHNA and CDR2 SNTAGT. CDR3 protein: CASSELAGESNEQFF. CDR3 DNA sequence: TGTGCCAGCAGTGAATTAGCGGGAGAGTCAAATGAGCAGTTCTTC.

To note about this clone: Compared with germline, one end of the junction differs, possibly owing to a read error. The V call is TRBV27, the J call TRBJ1-2; no definite D call. The germline V gene has CDR1 MNHEY and CDR2 SMNVEV (reference sequence). This CDR3 has 12 residues. The CDR3 reads CASSSQSSKTHF. CDR3 in DNA: TGTGCCAGCAGTTCCCAAAGTTCGAAGACCCACTTC.

V and J are TRBV23-1 and TRBJ2-1; no definite D call. TRBV23-1 is assigned to the ORF class and has an uncertain function. This CDR3 contains 17 residues. Trimming shortened V by 2 bases and J by 2 bases, and 16 bases separated the two germline ends. The CDR3 sequence: CASSQPNKGKPYNEQFF. The CDR3 DNA reads TGCGCCAGCAGTCAACCAAATAAGGGCAAACCCTACAATGAGCAGTTCTTC.

The chain employs TRBV15 and TRBJ2-7; TRBD2 agrees at 13 bases. CDR1 is LNHNV, CDR2 YYDKDF, per germline (reference sequence). With 0 bases clipped from V and 5 bases from J, the junction kept 4 bases outside the gene matches. The CDR3 runs to 16 residues. The CDR3 bases are TGTGCCACCAGCAGAGAAGGGACTAGCGGGAACCACGAGCAGTACTTC. Translation: CATSREGTSGNHEQYF.

This clone was found once. The V gene is TRBV2, the J gene TRBJ2-7; 10 bases line up with TRBD1. V lost 4 bases to trimming and J lost 4 bases; unmatched junction nucleotides: 10. From germline, CDR1 is SNHLY and CDR2 FYNNEI. The CDR3 totals 16 residues. The CDR3 region has the DNA TGTGCCAGCAGTGGGACCGGGACAGGGGTTATTTACGAGCAGTACTTC. Protein: CASSGTGTGVIYEQYF. The entire variable domain, with the rest obtained from reference TRBV2 and TRBJ2-7, is as follows: EPEVTQTPSHQVTQMGQEVILRCVPISNHLYFYWYRQILGQKVEFLVSFYNNEISEKSEIFDDQFSVERPDGSNFTLKIRSTKLEDSAMYFCASSGTGTGVIYEQYFGPGTRLTVT.

This sequence joins TRBV27 and TRBJ2-7; 11 nucleotides match TRBD2. Germline CDR1 and CDR2: MNHEY and SMNVEV (reference sequence). J gave up 3 bases and V 5 bases, and 9 bases lay outside the gene matches. The CDR3 loop spans 16 amino acids. The CDR3 nucleotides are TGTGCCAGCAGTCCCCAACTAGCGGGAGTTAACTACGAGCAGTACTTC. Amino acids: CASSPQLAGVNYEQYF.

This clone was observed a single time. The J gene is TRBJ2-7, the V gene TRBV5-4, with TRBD2 matching over 7 bases. J gave up 0 bases and V 4 bases, and 13 bases lay outside the gene matches. The CDR3 consists of 17 residues. CDR1 is SGHNT, CDR2 YYREEE, per germline (reference sequence). This CDR3 reads CASSPVGASGLSYEQYF. The CDR3 bases are TGTGCCAGCAGCCCCGTCGGCGCTAGCGGCCTCTCCTACGAGCAGTACTTC.

The chain joins TRBV5-1 to TRBJ1-1; D not resolved. This CDR3 contains 14 residues. Trimming shortened V by 0 bases and J by 1 base, and 7 bases separated the two germline ends. Germline loops: CDR1 SGHRS, CDR2 YFSETQ. The CDR3 region is CASSLVSTNTEAFF. CDR3 nucleotide sequence: TGCGCCAGCAGCTTGGTTTCCACGAACACTGAAGCTTTCTTT.

The CDR3 protein is CASSQDFYEQYF. The CDR3 region has the DNA TGTGCCAGCAGTCAGGACTTCTACGAGCAGTACTTC. The chain carries TRBV2 and TRBJ2-7, with D possibly being TRBD2 (5 bases). The CDR3 has 12 residues. CDR1 is SNHLY and CDR2 is FYNNEI in the germline V gene. V shed 5 bases and J shed 3 bases, with 8 bases lying between them.

J is TRBJ1-2 and V is TRBV5-8; TRBD1 matches 7 bases. The germline CDR1 and CDR2 sequences are SGHTS and YDEGEE. This CDR3 is built from 13 residues. Losses at the gene ends were 4 bases for V and 7 bases for J; bases not matched to a gene: 7. As DNA, the CDR3 is TGTGCCAGCAGCGGCGACAGGGCAGGTGGCTACACCTTC. It is translated as CASSGDRAGGYTF. Complete variable domain (other parts from reference TRBV5-8 and TRBJ1-2): EAGVTQSPTHLIKTRGQQATLRCSPISGHTSVYWYQQALGLGLQFLLWYDEGEERNRGNFPPRFSGRQFPNYSSELNVNALELEDSALYLCASSGDRAGGYTFGSGTRLTVV.

This CDR3 is CATSRDEGTQYF. DNA of the CDR3: TGTGCCACCAGCAGAGATGAGGGAACCCAGTACTTC. The chain employs TRBV15 and TRBJ2-5; D is perhaps TRBD2 (5 bases). Between the trimmed V and J ends, which lost 0 bases and 8 bases, there was a span of 7 bases. CDR1 LNHNV and CDR2 YYDKDF come from the germline V gene (reference sequence). The length of the CDR3 is 12 residues.

The chain carries TRBV30 and TRBJ2-7, with 8 bases aligning to TRBD1. V shed 0 bases and J 3 bases; nucleotides not matched to a gene: 4. The CDR3 consists of 14 residues. Germline CDR1 GTSNPN, CDR2 SVGIG (reference sequence). The CDR3 loop reads CAWSVQGVHYEQYF. CDR3 sequence (DNA): TGTGCCTGGAGTGTACAGGGGGTCCACTACGAGCAGTACTTC.

The rearrangement joins TRBV5-4 to TRBJ2-7; 11 nucleotides match TRBD1. The junction had 5 bases not matched to a gene; V was cut back by 3 bases and J by 3 bases. The length of the CDR3 is 15 residues. Germline values: CDR1 SGHNT, CDR2 YYREEE (reference sequence). The CDR3 bases are TGTGCCAGCAGCTATGGGGACAGGGGGGACTACGAGCAGTACTTC. It encodes CASSYGDRGDYEQYF.

The J gene is TRBJ1-2, the V gene TRBV6-1; tentatively, D is TRBD1 (5 bases). The CDR3 has 13 amino acids. Trimming cost V 1 base and J 7 bases, with 10 bases left between them. Germline-derived CDR1 and CDR2 are MNHNS and SASEGT. CDR3 amino acids: CASSEGRDAGYTF. The DNA for the CDR3 is TGTGCCAGCAGTGAAGGCAGGGACGCTGGCTACACCTTC.

The chain links TRBV5-6 to TRBJ2-1; TRBD1 agrees at 9 bases. The germline CDR1 and CDR2 sequences are SGHDT and YYEEEE. The V gene end was trimmed by 3 bases and the J gene end by 7 bases; junction bases not matched to a gene: 11. This CDR3 is built from 16 residues. The CDR3 spells CASSSYTGGAWNEQFF. The CDR3 nucleotides read TGTGCCAGCAGCTCGTACACAGGGGGCGCGTGGAATGAGCAGTTCTTC.

V gene TRBV7-2 combines with J gene TRBJ2-7, with D unresolved. The V gene's germline CDR1 is SGHTA and CDR2 FQGNSA. Trimming stripped 2 bases from V and 2 bases from J, with 10 bases between. The CDR3 consists of 14 residues. CDR3 DNA: TGTGCCAGCAGCTTACAGACCGAAACCTACGAGCAGTACTTC. It is translated as CASSLQTETYEQYF.

The CDR3 sequence: CASSLGGNSYEQYF. CDR3 bases: TGTGCCAGCAGCTTAGGGGGGAACTCCTACGAGCAGTACTTC. The V call is TRBV11-3, the J call TRBJ2-7, with D perhaps given as TRBD1 or TRBD2 (5 bases each). This CDR3 spans 14 amino acids. CDR1 and CDR2 from the germline V gene are SGHNT and YENEEA. Between the trimmed V and J ends, which lost 1 base and 0 bases, there was a span of 7 bases.